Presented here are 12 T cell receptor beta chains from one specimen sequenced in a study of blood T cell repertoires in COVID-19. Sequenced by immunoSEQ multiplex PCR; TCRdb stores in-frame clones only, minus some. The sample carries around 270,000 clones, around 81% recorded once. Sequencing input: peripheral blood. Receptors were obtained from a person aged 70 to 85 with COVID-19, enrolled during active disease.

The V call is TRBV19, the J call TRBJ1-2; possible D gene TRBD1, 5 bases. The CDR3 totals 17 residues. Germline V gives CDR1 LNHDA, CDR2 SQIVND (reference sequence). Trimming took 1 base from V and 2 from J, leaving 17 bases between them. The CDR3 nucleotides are TGTGCCAGTAGTATAGTAGGTGAACAGGTTCGGAACTATGGCTACACCTTC. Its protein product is CASSIVGEQVRNYGYTF.

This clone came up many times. In nucleotides, the CDR3 is TGTGCCAGCAGTGAAGGACTAGCGGGAGACGGGGAGCTGTTTTTT. Amino acids: CASSEGLAGDGELFF. The chain joins TRBV6-4 to TRBJ2-2, with TRBD2 identical over 13 bases. The CDR3 runs to 15 residues. Germline V lookup: CDR1 MRHNA, CDR2 SNTAGT. V shed 3 bases and J 7 bases; nucleotides not matched to a gene: 2.

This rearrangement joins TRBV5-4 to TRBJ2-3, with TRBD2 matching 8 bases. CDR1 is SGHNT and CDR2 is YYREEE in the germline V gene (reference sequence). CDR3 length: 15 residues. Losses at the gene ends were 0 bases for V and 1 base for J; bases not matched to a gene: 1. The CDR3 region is CASSLGRGGTDTQYF. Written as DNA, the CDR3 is TGTGCCAGCAGCTTGGGGCGGGGGGGCACAGATACGCAGTATTTT.

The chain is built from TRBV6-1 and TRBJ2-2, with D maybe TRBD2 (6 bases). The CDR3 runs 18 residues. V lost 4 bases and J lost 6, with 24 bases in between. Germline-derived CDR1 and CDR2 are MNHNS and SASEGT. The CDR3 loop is CASSGWAEGSVGSGELFF. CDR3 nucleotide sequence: TGTGCCAGCAGTGGGTGGGCGGAGGGTTCGGTTGGTTCCGGGGAGCTGTTTTTT.

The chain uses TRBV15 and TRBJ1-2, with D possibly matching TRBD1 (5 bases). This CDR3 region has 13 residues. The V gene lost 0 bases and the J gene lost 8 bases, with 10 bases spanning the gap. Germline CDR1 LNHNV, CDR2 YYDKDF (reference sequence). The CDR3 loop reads CATSRERTTGYTF. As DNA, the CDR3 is TGTGCCACCAGCAGAGAAAGGACAACAGGCTACACCTTC. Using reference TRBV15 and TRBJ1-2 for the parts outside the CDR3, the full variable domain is DAMVIQNPRYQVTQFGKPVTLSCSQTLNHNVMYWYQQKSSQAPKLLFHYYDKDFNNEADTPDNFQSRRPNTSFCFLDIRSPGLGDTAMYLCATSRERTTGYTFGSGTRLTVV.

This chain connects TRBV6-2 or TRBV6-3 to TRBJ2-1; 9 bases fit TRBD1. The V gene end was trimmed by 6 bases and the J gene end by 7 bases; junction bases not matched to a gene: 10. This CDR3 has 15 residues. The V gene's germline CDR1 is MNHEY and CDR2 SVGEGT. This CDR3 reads CASSPGTGWVNEQFF. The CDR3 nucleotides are TGTGCCAGCAGCCCCGGGACAGGGTGGGTGAATGAGCAGTTCTTC.

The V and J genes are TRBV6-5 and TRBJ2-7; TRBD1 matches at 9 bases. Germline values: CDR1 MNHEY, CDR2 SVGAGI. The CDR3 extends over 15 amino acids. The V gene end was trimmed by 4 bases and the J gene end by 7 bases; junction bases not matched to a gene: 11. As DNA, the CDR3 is TGTGCCAGCAGTTTGGACAGGGGACGTACGAGGGAGCAGTACTTC. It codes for CASSLDRGRTREQYF.

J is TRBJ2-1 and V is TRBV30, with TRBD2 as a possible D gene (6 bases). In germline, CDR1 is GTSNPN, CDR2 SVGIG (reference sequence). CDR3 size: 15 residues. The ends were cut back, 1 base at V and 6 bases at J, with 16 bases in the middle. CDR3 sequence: CAWSEDGSAVNEQFF. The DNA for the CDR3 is TGTGCCTGGAGTGAAGACGGGAGTGCGGTCAATGAGCAGTTCTTC.

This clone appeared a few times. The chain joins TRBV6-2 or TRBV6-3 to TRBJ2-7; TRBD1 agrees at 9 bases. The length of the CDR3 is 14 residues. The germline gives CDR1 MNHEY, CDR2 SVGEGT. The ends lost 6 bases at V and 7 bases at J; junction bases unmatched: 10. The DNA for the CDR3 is TGTGCCAGCAGCCGGGACAGGGCTGTGATGGAGCAGTACTTC. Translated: CASSRDRAVMEQYF.

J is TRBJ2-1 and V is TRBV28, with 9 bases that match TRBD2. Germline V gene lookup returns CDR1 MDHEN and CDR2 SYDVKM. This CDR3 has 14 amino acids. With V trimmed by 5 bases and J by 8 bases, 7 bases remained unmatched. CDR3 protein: CASSLAGGRDEQFF. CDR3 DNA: TGTGCCAGCAGTCTGGCGGGAGGGAGGGATGAGCAGTTCTTC.

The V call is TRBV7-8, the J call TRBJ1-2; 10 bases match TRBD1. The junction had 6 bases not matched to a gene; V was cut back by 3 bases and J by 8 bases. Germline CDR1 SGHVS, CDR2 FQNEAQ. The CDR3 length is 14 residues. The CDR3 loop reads CASSLGTGVEGYTF. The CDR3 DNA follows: TGTGCCAGCAGCTTGGGGACAGGGGTCGAGGGCTACACCTTC.

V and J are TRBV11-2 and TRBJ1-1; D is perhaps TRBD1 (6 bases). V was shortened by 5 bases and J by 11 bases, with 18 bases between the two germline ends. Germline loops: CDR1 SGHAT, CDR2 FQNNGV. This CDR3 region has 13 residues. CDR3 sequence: CASSPGTFLGAFF. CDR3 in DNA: TGTGCCAGCAGCCCCGGGACATTTCTAGGTGCTTTCTTT.